This TCR beta chain was profiled in a study of T cells after yellow fever vaccination (dated by TCRdb to about 2019). Regarding the study in general: Libraries from fractions with low cell numbers were prepared with the SMART-Seq v4 Ultra Low Input RNA kit. To track T-cell clones before and after primary and booster YFV17D yellow fever vaccination, bulk TCR alpha and beta repertoires were sequenced longitudinally. Two healthy male donors made up the cohort, one aged 18 to 29 years and the other aged 30 to 39 years. Blood was drawn at multiple timepoints before and after primary and secondary immunization, with bulk PBMC replicates and cell subsets isolated.

This clonotype was recorded at least ten times. Its antigen is not yet known. No qualities accompany the bases; no much larger clone lies one base away. Synthesis of TCR cDNA relied on 5'RACE template switching, a step that introduced a universal primer site along with unique molecular identifiers. cDNA synthesis was primed from both the TCR alpha and TCR beta constant segments. Library amplification used two PCR steps, and the second PCR step added sample barcodes and sequencing adapters. Sequencing of libraries was done on Illumina HiSeq 2500 (2x100 bp) or NovaSeq (2x150 bp). The published analysis was carried out like this. MIGEC handled demultiplexing of reads and collapsing into UMI consensus sequences, while MiXCR performed V(D)J alignment. Clonotypes responding to the vaccine were identified with edgeR on replicate PBMC samples, with the criteria of FDR below 0.01 and a log2 fold change above 5 up to day 15. CD4 or CD8 identity was assigned to each bulk clonotype according to whether the clonotype was present at higher abundance in the sequenced CD4 repertoire or the sequenced CD8 repertoire. TCRdb itself trimmed the public reads at Q25 with fastp, ran MiXCR and retained productive beta chains. Entries that share a CDR3 protein sequence are merged under the most common genes and DNA. The V and J calls come from TCRdb's annotation, not from the publication. The sample yields under 150,000 distinct CDR3 sequences; 7.7% were counted once. Jointly, the top ten make up around 0.73% of the sample.

The full study reports these points: A small share of clonotypes occurred in both CD4 and CD8 compartments, likely arising from convergent recombination. Most clones expanded after primary vaccination were re-detected after the booster (almost 98% of CD4 and around 88% of CD8), suggesting broad memory maintenance. Computational filtering was required because FACS-sorted repertoires could contain abundant contaminating clonotypes from the bulk population. Compared with the primary T-cell response, the secondary T-cell response was weaker but faster, peaking on day 5 rather than day 15. Only a couple of donors were included in the study, so the extent to which the findings can be generalized is limited.

Interpreted using the paper, the treatment or condition label stands for: live attenuated yellow fever vaccine strain. A standard Ficoll-Paque protocol was used to isolate PBMCs from peripheral blood. CD4 and CD8 T-cell fractions were isolated with Dynabeads CD4 and CD8 positive selection kits. TriZol was used to extract RNA from bulk PBMCs, CD4 and CD8 fractions, and dextramer-positive and dextramer-negative fractions. From the germline V gene, CDR1 is SGHRS and CDR2 is YFSETQ. The junction shows trimming of 3 bases on V and 0 bases on J, plus 8 bases between the germline ends. Taken from cysteine to phenylalanine, the CDR3 has 14 residues. Just CDR3 DNA is preserved here, 42 bases in frame from base 1.

Here the chain combines TRBV5-1 and TRBJ2-3; the D gene cannot be resolved reliably. The material sequenced was CD4+ T cells sorted from PBMCs, taken 5 days after the yellow fever booster vaccination. This receptor was obtained from a man aged 25 to 40 who received the YFV17D yellow fever vaccine. The CDR3 corresponds to CASSSGMSTDTQYF. In nucleotides, the sequence is TGCGCCAGCAGCTCAGGTATGAGCACAGATACGCAGTATTTT.